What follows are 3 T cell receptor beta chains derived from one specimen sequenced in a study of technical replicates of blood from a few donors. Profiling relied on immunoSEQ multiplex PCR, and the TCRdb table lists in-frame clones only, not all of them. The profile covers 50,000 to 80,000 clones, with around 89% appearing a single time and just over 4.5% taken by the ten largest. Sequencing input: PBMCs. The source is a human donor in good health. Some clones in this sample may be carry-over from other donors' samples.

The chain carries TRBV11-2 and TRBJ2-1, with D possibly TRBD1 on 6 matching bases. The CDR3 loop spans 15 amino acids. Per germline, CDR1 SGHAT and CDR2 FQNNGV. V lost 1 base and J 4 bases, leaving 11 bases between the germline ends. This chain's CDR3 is CASSLGRDTYNEQFF. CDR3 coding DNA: TGTGCCAGCAGCTTAGGCCGGGACACTTACAATGAGCAGTTCTTC.

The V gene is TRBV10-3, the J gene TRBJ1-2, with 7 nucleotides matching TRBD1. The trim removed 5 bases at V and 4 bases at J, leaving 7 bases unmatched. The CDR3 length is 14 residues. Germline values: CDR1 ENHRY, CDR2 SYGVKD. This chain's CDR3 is CAISSAGGGYGYTF. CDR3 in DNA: TGTGCCATCAGTTCCGCAGGGGGTGGCTATGGCTACACCTTC.

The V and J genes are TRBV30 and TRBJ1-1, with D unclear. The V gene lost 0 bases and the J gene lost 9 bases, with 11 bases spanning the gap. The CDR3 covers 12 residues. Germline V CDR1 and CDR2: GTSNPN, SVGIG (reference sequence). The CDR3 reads CAWSVRVGQAFF. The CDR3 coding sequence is TGTGCCTGGAGTGTGAGGGTCGGACAAGCTTTCTTT.